The clone carrying this T cell receptor beta chain was observed at least ten times. From RNA transcripts, TCR beta CDR3 regions were amplified. HTBI primers were used for first-round RT-PCR of the TCR CDR3. One entry per CDR3 protein results from TCRdb running MiXCR on the multiplex PCR reads. The sample yields just under 750,000 distinct CDR3 sequences, 30% to 40% seen once. The data stem from a study of T cells in Graves' hyperthyroidism and ophthalmopathy. This sequence originates from a woman in her 40s with Graves' hyperthyroidism. The sequencing input was blood.

The CDR3 loop reads CASSGLRGNTIYF. The DNA for the CDR3 is TGTGCCAGCAGTGGACTCCGGGGGAACACCATATATTTT. V is TRBV2 and J is TRBJ1-3; weak D call: TRBD1 (5 bases). V gave up 4 bases and J gave up 7 bases, with 11 bases separating them. Germline loops: CDR1 SNHLY, CDR2 FYNNEI. The CDR3 length is 13 residues.